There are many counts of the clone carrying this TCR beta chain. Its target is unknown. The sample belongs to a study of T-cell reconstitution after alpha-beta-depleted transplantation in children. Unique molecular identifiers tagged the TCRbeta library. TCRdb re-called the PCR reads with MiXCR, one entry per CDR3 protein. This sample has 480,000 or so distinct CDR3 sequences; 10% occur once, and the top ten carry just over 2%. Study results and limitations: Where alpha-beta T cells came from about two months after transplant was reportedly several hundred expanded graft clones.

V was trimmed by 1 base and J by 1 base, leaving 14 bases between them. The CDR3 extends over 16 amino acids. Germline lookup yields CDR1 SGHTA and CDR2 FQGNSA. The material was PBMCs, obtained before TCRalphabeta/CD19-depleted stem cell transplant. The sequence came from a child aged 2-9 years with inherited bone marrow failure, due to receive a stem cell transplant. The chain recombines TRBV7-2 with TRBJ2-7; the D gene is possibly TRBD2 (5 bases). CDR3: CASSLDGIGESYEQYF. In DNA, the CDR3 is TGTGCCAGCAGCTTAGACGGGATAGGAGAATCCTACGAGCAGTACTTC.